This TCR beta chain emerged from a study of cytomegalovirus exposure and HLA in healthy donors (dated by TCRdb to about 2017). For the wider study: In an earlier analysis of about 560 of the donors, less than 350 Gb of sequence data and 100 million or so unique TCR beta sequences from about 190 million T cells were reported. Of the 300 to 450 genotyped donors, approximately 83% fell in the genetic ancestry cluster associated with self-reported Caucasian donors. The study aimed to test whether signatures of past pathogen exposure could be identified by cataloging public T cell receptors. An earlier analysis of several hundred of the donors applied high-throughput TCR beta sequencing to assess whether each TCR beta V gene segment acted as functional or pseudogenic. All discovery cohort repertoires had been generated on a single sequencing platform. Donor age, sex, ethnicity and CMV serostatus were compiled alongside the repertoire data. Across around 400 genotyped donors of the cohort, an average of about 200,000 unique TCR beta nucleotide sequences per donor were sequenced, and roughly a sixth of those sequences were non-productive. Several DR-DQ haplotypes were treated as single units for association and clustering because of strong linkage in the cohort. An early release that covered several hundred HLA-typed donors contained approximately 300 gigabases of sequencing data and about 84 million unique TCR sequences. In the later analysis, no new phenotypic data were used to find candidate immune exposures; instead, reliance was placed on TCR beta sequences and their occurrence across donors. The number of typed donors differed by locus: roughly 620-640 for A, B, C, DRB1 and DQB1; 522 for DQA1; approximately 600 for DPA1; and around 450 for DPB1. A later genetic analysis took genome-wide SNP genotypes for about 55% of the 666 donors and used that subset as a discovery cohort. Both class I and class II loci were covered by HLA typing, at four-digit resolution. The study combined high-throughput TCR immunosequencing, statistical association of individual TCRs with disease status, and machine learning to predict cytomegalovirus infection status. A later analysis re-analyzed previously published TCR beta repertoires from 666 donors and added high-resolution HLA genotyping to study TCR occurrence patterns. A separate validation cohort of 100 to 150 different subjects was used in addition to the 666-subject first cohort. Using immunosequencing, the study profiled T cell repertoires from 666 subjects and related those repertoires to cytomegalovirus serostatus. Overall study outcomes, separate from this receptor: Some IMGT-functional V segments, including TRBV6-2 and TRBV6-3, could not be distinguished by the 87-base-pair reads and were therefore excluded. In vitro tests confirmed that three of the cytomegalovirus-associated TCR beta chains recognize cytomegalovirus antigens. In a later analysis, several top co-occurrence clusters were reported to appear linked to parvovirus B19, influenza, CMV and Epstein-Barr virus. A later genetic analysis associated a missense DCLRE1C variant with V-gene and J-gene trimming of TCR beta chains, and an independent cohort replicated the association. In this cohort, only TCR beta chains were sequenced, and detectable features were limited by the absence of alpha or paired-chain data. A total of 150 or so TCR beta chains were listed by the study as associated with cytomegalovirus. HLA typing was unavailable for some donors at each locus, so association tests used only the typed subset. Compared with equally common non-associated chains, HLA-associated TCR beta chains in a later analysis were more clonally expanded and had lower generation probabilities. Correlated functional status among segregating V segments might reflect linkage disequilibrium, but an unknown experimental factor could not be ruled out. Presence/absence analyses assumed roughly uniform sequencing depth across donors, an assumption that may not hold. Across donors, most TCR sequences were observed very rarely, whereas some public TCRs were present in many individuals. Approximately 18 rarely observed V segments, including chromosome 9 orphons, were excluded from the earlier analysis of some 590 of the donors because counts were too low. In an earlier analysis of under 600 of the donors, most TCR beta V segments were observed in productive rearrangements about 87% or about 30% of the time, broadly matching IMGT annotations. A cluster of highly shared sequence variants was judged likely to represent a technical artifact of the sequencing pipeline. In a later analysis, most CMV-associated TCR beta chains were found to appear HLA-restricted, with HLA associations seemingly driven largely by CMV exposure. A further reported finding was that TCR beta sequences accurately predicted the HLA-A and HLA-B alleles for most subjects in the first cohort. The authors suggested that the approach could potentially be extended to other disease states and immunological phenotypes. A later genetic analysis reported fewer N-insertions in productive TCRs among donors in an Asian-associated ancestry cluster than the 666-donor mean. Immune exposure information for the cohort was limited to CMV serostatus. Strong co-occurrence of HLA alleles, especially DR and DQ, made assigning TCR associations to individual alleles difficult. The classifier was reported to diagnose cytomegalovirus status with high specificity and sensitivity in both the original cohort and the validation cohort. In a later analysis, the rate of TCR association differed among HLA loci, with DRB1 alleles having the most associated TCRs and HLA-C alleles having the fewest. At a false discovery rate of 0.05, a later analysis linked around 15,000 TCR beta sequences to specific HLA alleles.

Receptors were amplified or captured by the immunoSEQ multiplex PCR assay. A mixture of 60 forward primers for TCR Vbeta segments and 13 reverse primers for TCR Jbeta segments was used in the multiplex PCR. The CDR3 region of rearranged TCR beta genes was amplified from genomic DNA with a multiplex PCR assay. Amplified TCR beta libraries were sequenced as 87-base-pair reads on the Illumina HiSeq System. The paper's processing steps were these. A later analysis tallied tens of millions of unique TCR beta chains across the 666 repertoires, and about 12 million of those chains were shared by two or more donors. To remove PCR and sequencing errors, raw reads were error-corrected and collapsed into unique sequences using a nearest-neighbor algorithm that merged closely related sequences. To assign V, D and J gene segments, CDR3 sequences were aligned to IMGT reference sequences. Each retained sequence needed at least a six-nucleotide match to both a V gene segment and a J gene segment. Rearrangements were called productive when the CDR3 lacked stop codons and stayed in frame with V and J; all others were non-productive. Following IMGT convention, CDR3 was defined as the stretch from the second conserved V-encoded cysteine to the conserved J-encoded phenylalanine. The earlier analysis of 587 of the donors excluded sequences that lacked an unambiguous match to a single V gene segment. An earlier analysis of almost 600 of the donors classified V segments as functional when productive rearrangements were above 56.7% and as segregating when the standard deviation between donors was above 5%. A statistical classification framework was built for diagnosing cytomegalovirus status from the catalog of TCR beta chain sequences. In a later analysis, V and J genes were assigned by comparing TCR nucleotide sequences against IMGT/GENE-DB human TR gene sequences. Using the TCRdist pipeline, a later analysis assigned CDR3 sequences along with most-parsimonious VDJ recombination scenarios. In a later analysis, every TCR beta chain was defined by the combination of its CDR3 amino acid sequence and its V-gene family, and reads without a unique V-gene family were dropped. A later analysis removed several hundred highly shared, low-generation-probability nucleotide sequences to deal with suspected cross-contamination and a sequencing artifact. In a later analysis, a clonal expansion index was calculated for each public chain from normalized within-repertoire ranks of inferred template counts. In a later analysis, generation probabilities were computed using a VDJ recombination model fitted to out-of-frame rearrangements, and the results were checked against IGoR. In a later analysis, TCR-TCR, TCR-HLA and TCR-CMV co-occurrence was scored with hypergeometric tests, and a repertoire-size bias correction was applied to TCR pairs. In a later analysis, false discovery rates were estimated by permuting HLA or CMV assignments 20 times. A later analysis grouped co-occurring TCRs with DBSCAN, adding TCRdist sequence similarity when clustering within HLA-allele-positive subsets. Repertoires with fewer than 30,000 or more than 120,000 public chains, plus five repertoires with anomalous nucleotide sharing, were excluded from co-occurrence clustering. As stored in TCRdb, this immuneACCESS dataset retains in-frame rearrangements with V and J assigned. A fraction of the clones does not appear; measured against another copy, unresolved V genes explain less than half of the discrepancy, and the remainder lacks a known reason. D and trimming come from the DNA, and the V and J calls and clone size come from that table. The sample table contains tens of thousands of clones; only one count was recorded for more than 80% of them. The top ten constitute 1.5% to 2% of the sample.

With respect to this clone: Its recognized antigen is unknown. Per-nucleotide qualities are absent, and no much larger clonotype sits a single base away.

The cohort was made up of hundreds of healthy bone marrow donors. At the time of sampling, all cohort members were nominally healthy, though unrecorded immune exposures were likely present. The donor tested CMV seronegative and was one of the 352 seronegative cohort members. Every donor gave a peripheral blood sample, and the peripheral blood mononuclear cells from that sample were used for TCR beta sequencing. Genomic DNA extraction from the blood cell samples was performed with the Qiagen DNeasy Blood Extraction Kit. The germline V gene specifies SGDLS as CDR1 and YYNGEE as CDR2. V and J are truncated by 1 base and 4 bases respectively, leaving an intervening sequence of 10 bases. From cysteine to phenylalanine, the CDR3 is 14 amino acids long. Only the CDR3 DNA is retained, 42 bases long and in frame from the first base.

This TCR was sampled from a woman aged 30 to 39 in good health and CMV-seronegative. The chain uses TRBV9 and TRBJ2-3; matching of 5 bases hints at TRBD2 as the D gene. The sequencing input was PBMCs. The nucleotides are TGTGCCAGCAGCGTAACCGGGGAGTCAGATACGCAGTATTTT. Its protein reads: CASSVTGESDTQYF. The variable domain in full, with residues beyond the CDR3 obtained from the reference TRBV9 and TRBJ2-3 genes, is DSGVTQTPKHLITATGQRVTLRCSPRSGDLSVYWYQQSLDQGLQFLIQYYNGEERAKGNILERFSAQQFPDLHSELNLSSLELGDSALYFCASSVTGESDTQYFGPGTRLTVL.